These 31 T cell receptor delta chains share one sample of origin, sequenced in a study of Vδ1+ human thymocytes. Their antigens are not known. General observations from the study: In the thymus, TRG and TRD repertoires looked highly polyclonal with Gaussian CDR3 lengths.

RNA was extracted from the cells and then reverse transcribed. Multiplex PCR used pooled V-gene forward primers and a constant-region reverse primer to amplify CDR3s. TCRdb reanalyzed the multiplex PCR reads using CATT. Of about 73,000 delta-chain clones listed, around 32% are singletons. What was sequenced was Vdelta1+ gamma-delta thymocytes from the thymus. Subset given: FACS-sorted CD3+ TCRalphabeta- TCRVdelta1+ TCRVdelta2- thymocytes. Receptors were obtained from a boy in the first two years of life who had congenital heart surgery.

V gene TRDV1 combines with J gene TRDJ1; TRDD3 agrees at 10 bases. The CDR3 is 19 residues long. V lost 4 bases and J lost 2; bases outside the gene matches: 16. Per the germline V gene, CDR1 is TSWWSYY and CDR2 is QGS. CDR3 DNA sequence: TGTGCTCTTGGGGTCAAGAGGATTCCCCTACTGGGGGATACCGATAAACTCATCTTT. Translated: CALGVKRIPLLGDTDKLIF.

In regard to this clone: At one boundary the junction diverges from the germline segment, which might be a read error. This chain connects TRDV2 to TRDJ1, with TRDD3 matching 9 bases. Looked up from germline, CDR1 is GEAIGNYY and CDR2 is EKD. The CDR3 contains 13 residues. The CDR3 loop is CASRGIQADNLIF. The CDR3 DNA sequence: TGTGCAAGCCGGGGGATACAGGCCGATAACCTCATCTTT.

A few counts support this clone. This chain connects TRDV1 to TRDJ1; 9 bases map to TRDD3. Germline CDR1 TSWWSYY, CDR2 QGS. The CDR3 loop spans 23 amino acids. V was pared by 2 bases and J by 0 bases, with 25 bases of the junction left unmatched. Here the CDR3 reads CALGELNRLPHYWGSPDTDKLIF. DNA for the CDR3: TGTGCTCTTGGGGAATTGAACCGCCTTCCTCACTACTGGGGGAGCCCCGACACCGATAAACTCATCTTT.

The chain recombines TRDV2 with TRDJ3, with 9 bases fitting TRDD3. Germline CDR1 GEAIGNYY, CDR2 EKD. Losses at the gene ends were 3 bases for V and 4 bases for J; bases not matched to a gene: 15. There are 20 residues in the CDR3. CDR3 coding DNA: TGTGCCTGTGACGAAGTTAGGGGATACGCGAGGGCTTGGGACACCCGACAGATGTTTTTC. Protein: CACDEVRGYARAWDTRQMFF.

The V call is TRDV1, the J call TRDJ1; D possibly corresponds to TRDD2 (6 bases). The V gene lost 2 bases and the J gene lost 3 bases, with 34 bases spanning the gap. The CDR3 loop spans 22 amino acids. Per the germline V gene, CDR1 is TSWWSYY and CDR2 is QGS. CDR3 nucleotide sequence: TGTGCTCTTGGGGAATCAAGATTGGCCTTCCCCAAACTTGGGGTTATAGCCGATAAACTCATCTTT. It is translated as CALGESRLAFPKLGVIADKLIF.

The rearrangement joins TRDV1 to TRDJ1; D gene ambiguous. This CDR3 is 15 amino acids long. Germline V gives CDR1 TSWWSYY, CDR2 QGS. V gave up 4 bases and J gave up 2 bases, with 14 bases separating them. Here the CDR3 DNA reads TGTGCTCTTGGGGGAGTGCCCCAGGAGACCGATAAACTCATCTTT. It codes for CALGGVPQETDKLIF.

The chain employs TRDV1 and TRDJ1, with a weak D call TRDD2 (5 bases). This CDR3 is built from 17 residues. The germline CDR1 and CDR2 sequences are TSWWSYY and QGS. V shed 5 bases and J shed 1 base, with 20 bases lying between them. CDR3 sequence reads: CALGSFLGLPGTDKLIF. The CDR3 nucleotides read TGTGCTCTTGGGTCCTTTTTGGGTCTTCCGGGCACCGATAAACTCATCTTT.

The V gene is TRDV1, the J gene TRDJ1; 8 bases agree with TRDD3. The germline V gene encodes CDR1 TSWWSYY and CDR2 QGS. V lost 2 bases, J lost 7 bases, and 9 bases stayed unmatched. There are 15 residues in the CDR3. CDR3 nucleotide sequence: TGTGCTCTTGGGGAAGGGGATACACCACCCCGTAAACTCATCTTT. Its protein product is CALGEGDTPPRKLIF.

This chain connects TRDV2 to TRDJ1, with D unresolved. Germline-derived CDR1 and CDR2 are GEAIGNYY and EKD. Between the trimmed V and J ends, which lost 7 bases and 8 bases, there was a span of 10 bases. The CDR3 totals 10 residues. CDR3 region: CAWVGQKLIF. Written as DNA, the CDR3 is TGTGCCTGGGTAGGTCAAAAACTCATCTTT.

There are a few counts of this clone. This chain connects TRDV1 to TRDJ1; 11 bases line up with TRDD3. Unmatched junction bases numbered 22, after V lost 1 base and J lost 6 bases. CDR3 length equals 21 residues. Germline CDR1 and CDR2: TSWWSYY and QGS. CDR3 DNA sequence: TGTGCTCTTGGGGAACGGAGTCACGATCGCTCTTTACTGGGGGATATTAATAAACTCATCTTT. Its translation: CALGERSHDRSLLGDINKLIF.

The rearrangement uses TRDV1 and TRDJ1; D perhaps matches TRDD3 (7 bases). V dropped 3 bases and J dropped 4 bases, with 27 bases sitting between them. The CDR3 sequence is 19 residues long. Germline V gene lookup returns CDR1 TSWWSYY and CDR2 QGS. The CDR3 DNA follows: TGTGCTCTTGGGGACTCCCTCCCTCCTACGGGTGGATACGGCGATAAACTCATCTTT. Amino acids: CALGDSLPPTGGYGDKLIF.

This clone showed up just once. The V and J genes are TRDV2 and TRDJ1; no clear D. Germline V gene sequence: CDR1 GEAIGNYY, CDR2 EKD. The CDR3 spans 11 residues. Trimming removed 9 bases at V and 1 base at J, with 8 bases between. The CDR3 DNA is TGTGCCACTCGGATCACCGATAAACTCATCTTT. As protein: CATRITDKLIF.

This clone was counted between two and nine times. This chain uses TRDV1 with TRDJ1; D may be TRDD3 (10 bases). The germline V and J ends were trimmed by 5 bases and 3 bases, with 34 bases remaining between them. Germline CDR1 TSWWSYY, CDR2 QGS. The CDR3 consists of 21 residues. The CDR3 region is CALGSRAFLRWGILAADKLIF. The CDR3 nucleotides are TGTGCTCTTGGGTCCCGAGCCTTCCTACGGTGGGGGATACTCGCCGCCGATAAACTCATCTTT.

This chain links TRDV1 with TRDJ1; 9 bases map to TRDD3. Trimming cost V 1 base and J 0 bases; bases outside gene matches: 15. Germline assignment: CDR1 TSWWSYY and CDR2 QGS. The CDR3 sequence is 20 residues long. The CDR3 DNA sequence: TGTGCTCTTGGGGAACGGGGTCTACTGGGGGACCTCTGGTACACCGATAAACTCATCTTT. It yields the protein CALGERGLLGDLWYTDKLIF.

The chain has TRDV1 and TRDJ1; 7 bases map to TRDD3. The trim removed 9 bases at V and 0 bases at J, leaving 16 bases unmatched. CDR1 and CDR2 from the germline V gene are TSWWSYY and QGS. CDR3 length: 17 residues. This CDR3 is CALLGWGTNLYTDKLIF. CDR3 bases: TGTGCTCTACTAGGGTGGGGGACCAACTTGTACACCGATAAACTCATCTTT.

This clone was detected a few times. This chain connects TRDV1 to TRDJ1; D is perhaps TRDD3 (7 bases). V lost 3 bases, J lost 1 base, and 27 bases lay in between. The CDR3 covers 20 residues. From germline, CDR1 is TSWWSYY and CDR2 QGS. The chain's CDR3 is CALGETSSGTGDIVTDKLIF. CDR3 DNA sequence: TGTGCTCTTGGGGAGACTTCCTCCGGTACTGGGGATATCGTCACCGATAAACTCATCTTT.

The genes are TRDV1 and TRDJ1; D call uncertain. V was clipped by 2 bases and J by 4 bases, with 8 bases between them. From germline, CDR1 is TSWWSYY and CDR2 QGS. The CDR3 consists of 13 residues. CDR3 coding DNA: TGTGCTCTTGGGGAAGGGACCATCGATAAACTCATCTTT. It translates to CALGEGTIDKLIF.

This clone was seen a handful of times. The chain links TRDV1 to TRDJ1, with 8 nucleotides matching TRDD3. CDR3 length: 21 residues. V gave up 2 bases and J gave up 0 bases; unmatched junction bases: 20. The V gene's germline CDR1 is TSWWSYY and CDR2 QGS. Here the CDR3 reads CALGESVPSHWGPGYTDKLIF. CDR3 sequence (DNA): TGTGCTCTTGGGGAATCTGTTCCCTCTCACTGGGGGCCCGGGTACACCGATAAACTCATCTTT.

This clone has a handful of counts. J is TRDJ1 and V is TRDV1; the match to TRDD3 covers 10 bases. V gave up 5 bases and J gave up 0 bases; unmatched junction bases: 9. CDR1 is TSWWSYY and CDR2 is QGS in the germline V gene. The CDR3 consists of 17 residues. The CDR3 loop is CALGLRTGGLYTDKLIF. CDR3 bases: TGTGCTCTTGGGTTACGGACTGGGGGATTGTACACCGATAAACTCATCTTT.

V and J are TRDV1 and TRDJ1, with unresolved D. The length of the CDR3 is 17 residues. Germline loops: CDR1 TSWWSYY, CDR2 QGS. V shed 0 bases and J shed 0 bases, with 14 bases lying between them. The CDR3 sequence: CALGELPGRINTDKLIF. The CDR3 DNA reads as TGTGCTCTTGGGGAACTTCCCGGCCGCATTAACACCGATAAACTCATCTTT.

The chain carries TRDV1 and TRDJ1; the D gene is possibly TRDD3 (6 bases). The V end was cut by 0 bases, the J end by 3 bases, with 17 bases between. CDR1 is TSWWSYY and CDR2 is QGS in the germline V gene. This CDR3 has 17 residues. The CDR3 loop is CALGELRTVLGSDKLIF. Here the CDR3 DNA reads TGTGCTCTTGGGGAACTCCGTACAGTACTGGGATCCGATAAACTCATCTTT.

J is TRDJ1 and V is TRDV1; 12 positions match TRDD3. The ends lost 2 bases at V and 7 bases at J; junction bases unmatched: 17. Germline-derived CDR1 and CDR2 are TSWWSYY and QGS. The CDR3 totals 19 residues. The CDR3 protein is CALGEGPPSYWGIPRKLIF. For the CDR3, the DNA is TGTGCTCTTGGGGAAGGACCGCCTTCCTACTGGGGGATACCACGTAAACTCATCTTT.

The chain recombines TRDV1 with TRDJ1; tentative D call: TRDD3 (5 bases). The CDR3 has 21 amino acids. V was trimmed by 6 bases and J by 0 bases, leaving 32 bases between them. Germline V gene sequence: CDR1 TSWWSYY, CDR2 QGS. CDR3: CALGLTPPGTLGISYTDKLIF. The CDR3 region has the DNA TGTGCTCTTGGACTAACGCCTCCTGGAACCCTCGGGATCTCGTACACCGATAAACTCATCTTT.

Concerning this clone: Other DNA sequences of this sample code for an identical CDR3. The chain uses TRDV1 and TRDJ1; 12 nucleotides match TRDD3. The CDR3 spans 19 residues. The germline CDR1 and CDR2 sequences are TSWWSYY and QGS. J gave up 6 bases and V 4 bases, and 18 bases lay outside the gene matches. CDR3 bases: TGTGCTCTTGGGGCATTCCGGGTGTTGTACTGGGGGATACCCCATAAACTCATCTTT. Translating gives CALGAFRVLYWGIPHKLIF.

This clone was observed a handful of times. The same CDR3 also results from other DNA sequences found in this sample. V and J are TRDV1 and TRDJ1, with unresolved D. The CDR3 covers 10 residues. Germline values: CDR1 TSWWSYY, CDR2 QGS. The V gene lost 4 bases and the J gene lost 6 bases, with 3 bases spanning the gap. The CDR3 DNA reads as TGTGCTCTTGGGGGTCATAAACTCATCTTT. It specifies CALGGHKLIF.

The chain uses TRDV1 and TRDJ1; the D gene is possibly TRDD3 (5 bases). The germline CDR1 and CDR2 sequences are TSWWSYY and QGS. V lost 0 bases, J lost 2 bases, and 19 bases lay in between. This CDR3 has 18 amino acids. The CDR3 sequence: CALGELGWGGGFTDKLIF. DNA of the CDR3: TGTGCTCTTGGGGAACTAGGATGGGGAGGGGGTTTTACCGATAAACTCATCTTT.

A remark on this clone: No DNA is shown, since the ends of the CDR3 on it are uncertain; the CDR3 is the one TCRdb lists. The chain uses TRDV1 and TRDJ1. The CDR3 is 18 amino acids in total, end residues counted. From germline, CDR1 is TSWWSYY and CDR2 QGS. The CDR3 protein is CALGASLRTTASPDKLIF.

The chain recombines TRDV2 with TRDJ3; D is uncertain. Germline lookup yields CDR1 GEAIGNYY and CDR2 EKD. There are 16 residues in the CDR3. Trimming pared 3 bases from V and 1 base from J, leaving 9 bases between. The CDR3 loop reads CACDLFISWDTRQMFF. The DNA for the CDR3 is TGTGCCTGTGACCTCTTTATTTCCTGGGACACCCGACAGATGTTTTTC.

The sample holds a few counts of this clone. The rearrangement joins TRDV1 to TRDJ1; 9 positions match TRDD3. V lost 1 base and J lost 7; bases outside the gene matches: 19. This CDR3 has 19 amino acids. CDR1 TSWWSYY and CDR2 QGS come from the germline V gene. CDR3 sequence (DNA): TGTGCTCTTGGGGAACCCCCCGACGGGTCCTACTGGGGGACTCCTAAACTCATCTTT. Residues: CALGEPPDGSYWGTPKLIF.

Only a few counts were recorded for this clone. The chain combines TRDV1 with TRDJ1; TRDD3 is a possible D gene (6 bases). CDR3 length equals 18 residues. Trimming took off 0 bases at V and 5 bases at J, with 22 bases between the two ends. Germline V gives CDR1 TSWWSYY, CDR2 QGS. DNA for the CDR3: TGTGCTCTTGGGGAACTAAGGGCGGGGATTAGGCGAAGGGATAAACTCATCTTT. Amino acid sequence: CALGELRAGIRRRDKLIF.

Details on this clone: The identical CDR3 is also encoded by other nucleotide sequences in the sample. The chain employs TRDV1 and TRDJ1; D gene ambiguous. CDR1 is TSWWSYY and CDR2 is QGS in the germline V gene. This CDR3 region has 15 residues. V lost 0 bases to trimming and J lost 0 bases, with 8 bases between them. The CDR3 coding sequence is TGTGCTCTTGGGGAACTAGGGGTTTACACCGATAAACTCATCTTT. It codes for CALGELGVYTDKLIF.